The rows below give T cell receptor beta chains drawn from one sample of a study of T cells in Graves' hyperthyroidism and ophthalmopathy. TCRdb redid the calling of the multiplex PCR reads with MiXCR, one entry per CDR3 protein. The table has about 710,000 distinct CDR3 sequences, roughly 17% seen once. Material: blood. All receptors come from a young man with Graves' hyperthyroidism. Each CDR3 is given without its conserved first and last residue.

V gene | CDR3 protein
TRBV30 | ARSTGGPYNEQF
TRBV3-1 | ASSPGTGTGNTDTQY
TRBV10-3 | AISERSKRAGEQY
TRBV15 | ATSRDRVRGWFSNQPQH
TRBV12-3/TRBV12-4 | ASSLAGAGSSYEQY
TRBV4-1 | ASSHAHRGRDTEAF
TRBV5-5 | ASSWEGFRTYNEQF
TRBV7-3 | ASRLSAVGTEAF
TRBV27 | ASREGLGGTGELF
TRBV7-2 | ASSPEGAVEY
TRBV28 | ASIDSRSYGYT
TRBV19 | ASSIEKAGSGDNEQF